Below, 20 T cell receptor beta chains from the same sample are listed, as sequenced in a study of blood T cell repertoires in COVID-19. The data were produced by immunoSEQ multiplex PCR, yet TCRdb's version contains in-frame clones alone and is incomplete. Among fewer than 250,000 clones listed, nearly 95% were seen once. The specimen sequenced was peripheral blood. These receptors all stem from a man between 25 and 39 years old with COVID-19, enrolled during active disease.

V gene TRBV11-2 combines with J gene TRBJ1-1, with D maybe TRBD1 (6 bases). Germline values: CDR1 SGHAT, CDR2 FQNNGV. V lost 3 bases and J 3 bases, leaving 11 bases between the germline ends. The CDR3 length is 14 residues. CDR3 bases: TGTGCCAGCAGCTTTCAGGGGTTGGACACTGAAGCTTTCTTT. Amino acid sequence: CASSFQGLDTEAFF.

The V call is TRBV11-3, the J call TRBJ2-1, with TRBD1 matching over 9 bases. V was clipped by 4 bases and J by 6 bases; unmatched bases: 7. There are 15 residues in the CDR3. Germline CDR1 is SGHNT and CDR2 is YENEEA. The CDR3 loop reads CASSYTRDRVNEQFF. The CDR3 DNA sequence: TGTGCCAGCAGCTATACCCGGGACAGGGTCAATGAGCAGTTCTTC.

The rearrangement links TRBV2 to TRBJ1-2; D may be TRBD1 (6 bases). Germline loops: CDR1 SNHLY, CDR2 FYNNEI. This CDR3 has 14 residues. V lost 3 bases and J lost 2, with 10 bases in between. The chain's CDR3 is CASSEQQGNYGYTF. The CDR3 region has the DNA TGTGCCAGCAGTGAGCAACAGGGAAACTATGGCTACACCTTC.

V and J are TRBV19 and TRBJ2-7; TRBD2 matches at 7 bases. The CDR3 covers 13 residues. Trimming took 4 bases from V and 6 from J; bases not matched to a gene: 6. Germline lookup yields CDR1 LNHDA and CDR2 SQIVND (reference sequence). DNA of the CDR3: TGTGCCAGTAGTACCCAGCGGGGCGTCGAGCAGTACTTC. Encoded protein: CASSTQRGVEQYF.

The chain uses TRBV6-5 and TRBJ1-1; 7 nucleotides agree with TRBD1. The CDR3 has 14 residues. J lost 2 bases, V lost 6 bases, and 6 bases had no gene match. CDR1 and CDR2 (germline): MNHEY, SVGAGI. CDR3 residues: CASRAQGLNTEAFF. CDR3 in DNA: TGTGCCAGCAGGGCACAGGGGCTTAACACTGAAGCTTTCTTT.

The chain carries TRBV5-1 and TRBJ2-5, with 13 bases matching TRBD2. The V and J ends lost 3 bases and 3 bases, in that order; junction bases with no gene match: 2. This CDR3 has 15 residues. Germline V gives CDR1 SGHRS, CDR2 YFSETQ. The CDR3 reads CASSSGTSGKETQYF. The CDR3, as DNA: TGCGCCAGCAGCTCCGGGACTAGCGGGAAAGAGACCCAGTACTTC.

This rearrangement joins TRBV12-3 or TRBV12-4 to TRBJ2-2; maybe TRBD2 (5 bases). The germline V and J ends were trimmed by 2 bases and 6 bases, with 7 bases remaining between them. This CDR3 has 13 residues. CDR3: CASSLMEAGELFF. CDR3 nucleotide sequence: TGTGCCAGCAGTTTAATGGAGGCCGGGGAGCTGTTTTTT.

J is TRBJ1-3 and V is TRBV4-1, with unresolved D. CDR1 MGHRA and CDR2 YSYEKL come from the germline V gene. Between the trimmed V and J ends, which lost 4 bases and 2 bases, there was a span of 15 bases. The CDR3 is made up of 16 amino acids. This chain's CDR3 is CASSLWPAGPGNTIYF. The CDR3 nucleotides read TGCGCCAGCAGCCTCTGGCCCGCGGGCCCTGGAAACACCATATATTTT.

This chain connects TRBV5-6 to TRBJ2-1; TRBD2 aligns across 8 bases. Germline loops: CDR1 SGHDT, CDR2 YYEEEE. The V gene end was trimmed by 6 bases and the J gene end by 8 bases; junction bases not matched to a gene: 13. This CDR3 comprises 15 residues. In nucleotides, the CDR3 is TGTGCCAGCACCCCCCGGGGGGGGAACATGGATGAGCAGTTCTTC. It codes for CASTPRGGNMDEQFF.

About this clone: Other DNA sequences in this sample translate to the same CDR3. The chain is built from TRBV5-4 and TRBJ1-6, with a weak D call TRBD1 (5 bases). V was trimmed by 4 bases and J by 1 base, leaving 9 bases between them. This CDR3 has 15 residues. Germline CDR1 SGHNT, CDR2 YYREEE (reference sequence). The CDR3 loop reads CASSTQGSYNSPLHF. CDR3 bases: TGTGCCAGCAGCACGCAGGGTTCCTATAATTCACCCCTCCACTTT. Filled out from reference TRBV5-4 and TRBJ1-6, the complete variable domain reads ETGVTQSPTHLIKTRGQQVTLRCSSQSGHNTVSWYQQALGQGPQFIFQYYREEENGRGNFPPRFSGLQFPNYSSELNVNALELDDSALYLCASSTQGSYNSPLHFGNGTRLTVT.

Written as DNA, the CDR3 is TGTGCCAGCAGATCCAGGGAATGGCGGACCTATGGCTACACCTTC. Protein product: CASRSREWRTYGYTF. The chain joins TRBV6-5 to TRBJ1-2; D is possibly TRBD1 (5 bases). Germline CDR1 MNHEY, CDR2 SVGAGI. The CDR3 length is 15 residues. The V end lost 6 bases, the J end lost 4 bases, and 18 bases lay between the germline ends.

The rearrangement uses TRBV6-5 and TRBJ2-5; a possible D gene is TRBD1 (5 bases). The CDR3 is 16 residues long. Germline V lookup: CDR1 MNHEY, CDR2 SVGAGI. Trimming left V 0 bases short and J 3 bases short, with 14 bases between. The CDR3: CASSYSGSLGEETQYF. CDR3 in DNA: TGTGCCAGCAGTTACTCGGGCAGCTTAGGGGAAGAGACCCAGTACTTC.

This chain uses TRBV7-6 with TRBJ2-2; 8 positions agree with TRBD1. J lost 3 bases, V lost 4 bases, and 10 bases had no gene match. Germline V lookup: CDR1 SGHVS, CDR2 FNYEAQ. The CDR3 is 17 amino acids. The CDR3 coding sequence is TGTGCCAGCAGCTCTAGGACAGGGCTAAGGGACACCGGGGAGCTGTTTTTT. As protein: CASSSRTGLRDTGELFF.

The chain uses TRBV6-1 and TRBJ2-3; TRBD2 agrees at 9 bases. The CDR3 sequence is 18 residues long. Germline assignment: CDR1 MNHNS and CDR2 SASEGT. V trimming: 3 bases; J trimming: 1 base; junction bases outside the gene matches: 11. CDR3 loop: CASSDGAGGHTGTDTQYF. In nucleotides, the CDR3 is TGTGCCAGCAGTGATGGAGCGGGGGGCCATACGGGCACAGATACGCAGTATTTT.

This rearrangement joins TRBV20-1 to TRBJ2-7; D is perhaps TRBD2 (5 bases). V was cut by 3 bases and J by 4 bases, with 13 bases left in between. Germline CDR1 is DFQATT and CDR2 is SNEGSKA (reference sequence). The CDR3 is 13 amino acids. CDR3 DNA: TGCAGTGCTAGTGAGACGGGGAAGTACGAGCAGTACTTC. This sequence encodes CSASETGKYEQYF.

V usage is TRBV19 and J usage is TRBJ2-7, with TRBD1 matching over 7 bases. Germline CDR1 reads LNHDA; CDR2 reads SQIVND (reference sequence). The CDR3 loop spans 15 amino acids. V was pared by 0 bases and J by 3 bases, with 5 bases of the junction left unmatched. Here the CDR3 DNA reads TGTGCCAGTAGTATAGAGGCCGGGACAGACTACGAGCAGTACTTC. As protein: CASSIEAGTDYEQYF.

The chain has TRBV2 and TRBJ2-2, with 8 bases aligning to TRBD2. The trim removed 4 bases at V and 4 bases at J, leaving 8 bases unmatched. CDR1 SNHLY and CDR2 FYNNEI come from the germline V gene. This CDR3 has 16 residues. The CDR3 loop reads CASSAQAGVGTGELFF. The DNA of the CDR3 is TGTGCCAGCAGTGCACAAGCGGGGGTTGGCACCGGGGAGCTGTTTTTT.

DNA for the CDR3: TGTGCCAGCTCACGCTCAGGGGGCGGGTACGAGCAGTACTTC. Translated, it gives CASSRSGGGYEQYF. The chain has TRBV18 and TRBJ2-7; 8 nucleotides match TRBD1. This CDR3 is 14 amino acids long. The trim removed 4 bases at V and 4 bases at J, leaving 6 bases unmatched. Germline-derived CDR1 and CDR2 are KGHSH and LQKENI.

The CDR3 sequence: CAIGEVGGNYGYTF. Here the CDR3 DNA reads TGTGCCATCGGGGAGGTCGGGGGTAACTATGGCTACACCTTC. This chain connects TRBV10-3 to TRBJ1-2; a possible D gene is TRBD1 (5 bases). The CDR3 loop spans 14 amino acids. V was clipped by 8 bases and J by 1 base, with 14 bases between them. The V gene's germline CDR1 is ENHRY and CDR2 SYGVKD.

This clone was seen only a few times. The rearrangement uses TRBV18 and TRBJ1-4; D is unresolved. V was clipped by 4 bases and J by 5 bases, with 11 bases between them. The germline V gene has CDR1 KGHSH and CDR2 LQKENI. The CDR3 runs 14 residues. CDR3 DNA sequence: TGTGCCAGCTCACGATCCCCGACAAATGAAAAACTGTTTTTT. This codes for CASSRSPTNEKLFF.